This record looks at one T cell receptor (beta chain) sequence and its context. Authors' analysis steps: Researchers report that nucleated cell counts were estimated from reference gene primer amplification. Data came from immunoSEQ multiplex PCR; TCRdb stores just in-frame clones and leaves some out. V and J calls and clone size are copied from that table; D and trimming were computed from the DNA. The data show 150,000 to 200,000 clones, roughly 90% seen once. The source of the sample is a study of blood T cell repertoires in COVID-19. The wider study: PBMCs, B-cell-depleted T cells, or T cells were the source of the cDNA or gDNA that made up the material.

Trimming left V 2 bases short and J 2 bases short, with 9 bases between. CDR1 and CDR2 (germline): MGHRA, YSYEKL. The CDR3 consists of 14 residues. This TCR was sampled from a woman aged 45-65 years with acute or convalescent COVID-19. The chain joins TRBV4-1 to TRBJ1-2; possibly TRBD1 for D (6 bases). The sequenced sample was peripheral blood. For the CDR3, the DNA is TGCGCCAGCAGCCAACTTACAGGGAACTATGGCTACACCTTC. Its protein is CASSQLTGNYGYTF.